The clone carrying this T cell receptor (beta chain) was found once. As handled by the study authors: Nucleated cell counts were estimated from reference gene primer amplification. Assay: immunoSEQ multiplex PCR; the TCRdb copy retains only in-frame clones and omits some. Clone size and the V and J calls come from that table; the DNA yielded D and trimming. The sample comprises 50,000 to 55,000 clones, roughly 87% of which are singletons, and less than 20% rests with the top ten. CDR1 and CDR2 (germline): LGHNA, YNFKEQ. The CDR3 is 14 amino acids. Germline trimming cut 5 bases from V and 7 bases from J; bases unmatched to any gene: 9. This sample is part of a study of blood T cell repertoires in COVID-19. Study as a whole: Material from acute and convalescent COVID-19 was sourced from the United States, Italy and Spain. Sample material is recorded as cDNA or gDNA derived from T cells, B-cell-depleted T cells, or PBMCs.

The sequenced sample was peripheral blood. The J gene is TRBJ2-7, the V gene TRBV4-2, with 9 bases identical to TRBD1. This sequence was found in a human donor with active COVID-19. The donor label of this sample is uncertain. CDR3 sequence (DNA): TGTGCCAGCAGCGAGGGACAGGGCTCAGTTGAGCAGTACTTC. Protein sequence: CASSEGQGSVEQYF.